This T cell receptor (beta chain) was sequenced in a study of T cell changes during pregnancy in multiple sclerosis. The CDR3 length is 13 residues. V was cut by 0 bases and J by 5 bases, with 8 bases left in between. Germline V gives CDR1 SGHRS, CDR2 YFSETQ. Libraries were prepared by immunoSEQ multiplex PCR; TCRdb keeps only in-frame clonotypes and omits some of them. This sample has approximately 130,000 clones, with roughly 95% found just once. Material: peripheral blood, obtained after pregnancy. The sequence was collected from a female donor with multiple sclerosis, enrolled in a pregnancy study. This chain links TRBV5-1 with TRBJ2-5; D is unresolved. This CDR3 is CASSLERWETQYF. The CDR3 bases are TGCGCCAGCAGCTTGGAGAGGTGGGAGACCCAGTACTTC.